What follows are 11 T cell receptor beta chains derived from one specimen sequenced in a study of CD8+CD57+ T cells in acquired aplastic anemia. Genomic DNA templated the TCR beta VDJ and CDR3 profiling. A single record per CDR3 protein comes from TCRdb applying MiXCR to the reads. The sample includes 150,000 or so distinct CDR3 sequences, about 45% of them seen just once. Flow cytometry had shown expanded CD8+CD57+ cells in the patients chosen for sequencing. Sequenced material: sorted CD4+, CD8+, or CD8+CD57+ T cells (not recorded which) from PBMCs. The receptors were sampled from a human donor with aplastic anemia.

The chain links TRBV7-6 to TRBJ1-1; D is undetermined. Trimming removed 5 bases at V and 2 bases at J, with 12 bases between. The CDR3 covers 14 residues. Germline V gene sequence: CDR1 SGHVS, CDR2 FNYEAQ. The CDR3 is CASSEGGTNTEAFF. In DNA form, the CDR3 reads TGTGCCAGCAGCGAAGGAGGCACTAACACTGAAGCTTTCTTT.

At least ten counts were recorded for this clonotype. The chain has TRBV3-2 and TRBJ2-5. TRBV3-2 is deemed a pseudogene. The CDR3 runs to 11 residues. DNA of the CDR3: TGTGCCAGCAGCGTTACGGAGACCCAGTACTTC. It is translated as CASSVTETQYF.

This clonotype was recorded a few times. The chain carries TRBV9 and TRBJ2-7; TRBD1 might be the D (6 bases). Germline V gene sequence: CDR1 SGDLS, CDR2 YYNGEE. The length of the CDR3 is 11 residues. Deletions cut 8 bases from V and 3 bases from J, with 9 bases between. The CDR3 DNA follows: TGTGCCAGGGGGGCAGTCTACGAGCAGTACTTC. The encoded protein is CARGAVYEQYF.

The chain uses TRBV5-1 and TRBJ2-7; no clear D gene. Germline V gene data show CDR1 as SGHRS and CDR2 as YFSETQ. CDR3 length equals 14 residues. The V gene lost 0 bases and the J gene lost 2 bases, with 9 bases spanning the gap. The CDR3 is CASSLDGLTYEQYF. The CDR3 region has the DNA TGCGCCAGCAGCTTGGATGGGTTGACCTACGAGCAGTACTTC.

This clonotype was recorded only once. Being one base from a much bigger clone, this may be a read error. The chain couples TRBV25-1 to TRBJ2-3; 8 bases fit TRBD2. The CDR3 contains 18 residues. The J segment lost 6 bases and the V segment lost 6 bases, leaving 20 bases of the junction unmatched. Germline V gives CDR1 MGHDK, CDR2 SYGVNS. Written as DNA, the CDR3 is TGTGCCAGCAGCCCGAACTACAGACTAGCGAGAGGGCGGGATACGCAGTATTTT. Its protein product is CASSPNYRLARGRDTQYF. The full variable domain, its missing parts supplied by reference TRBV25-1 and TRBJ2-3, is EADIYQTPRYLVIGTGKKITLECSQTMGHDKMYWYQQDPGMELHLIHYSYGVNSTEKGDLSSESTVSRIRTEHFPLTLESARPSHTSQYLCASSPNYRLARGRDTQYFGPGTRLTVL.

There are many counts of this clonotype. The chain's CDR3 is CASSLVGGGELFF. DNA of the CDR3: TGTGCCAGCAGCTTAGTTGGAGGAGGGGAGCTGTTTTTT. V usage is TRBV7-2 and J usage is TRBJ2-2, with a weak D call TRBD2 (5 bases). Trimming left V 1 base short and J 8 bases short, with 8 bases between. Germline V gene data show CDR1 as SGHTA and CDR2 as FQGNSA. The CDR3 extends over 13 amino acids.

This clonotype was seen at least ten times. V and J are TRBV7-2 and TRBJ1-3; TRBD1 might be the D (5 bases). Between the trimmed V and J ends, which lost 1 base and 4 bases, there was a span of 11 bases. This CDR3 region has 15 residues. CDR1 and CDR2 (germline): SGHTA, FQGNSA. CDR3 DNA: TGTGCCAGCAGCTTAGAGGGGCAGCTCGGAAACACCATATATTTT. This sequence encodes CASSLEGQLGNTIYF.

The chain couples TRBV7-2 to TRBJ1-2; D not certain. In germline, CDR1 is SGHTA, CDR2 FQGNSA. V lost 5 bases to trimming and J lost 5 bases, with 12 bases between them. The CDR3 is 13 amino acids. CDR3 sequence: CASSPVRSYGYTF. CDR3 sequence (DNA): TGTGCCAGCAGCCCCGTCAGATCTTATGGCTACACCTTC.

With respect to this clonotype: A read error may explain this, as a much larger clone is one base away. This rearrangement joins TRBV5-1 to TRBJ1-1; D ambiguous. The CDR3 is 14 amino acids. In germline, CDR1 is SGHRS, CDR2 YFSETQ. The chain's CDR3 is CASSEVGVKTEASF. The CDR3 coding sequence is TGCGCCAGCAGCGAGGTGGGAGTAAAGACTGAAGCTTCCTTT.

This chain uses TRBV27 with TRBJ1-2; unclear D gene. The CDR3 contains 12 residues. Germline CDR1 reads MNHEY; CDR2 reads SMNVEV (reference sequence). V was pared by 6 bases and J by 8 bases, with 13 bases between. This CDR3 is CASRGRVLGYTF. The CDR3 region has the DNA TGTGCCAGCAGAGGGAGAGTATTGGGCTACACCTTC.

The table lists this clonotype with many counts. The chain carries TRBV7-3 and TRBJ2-5; 8 bases match TRBD1. V shed 2 bases, J shed 6 bases, and the junction held 8 bases outside the gene matches. The CDR3 consists of 15 residues. Germline V gene lookup returns CDR1 SGHTA and CDR2 FQGTGA. DNA for the CDR3: TGTGCCAGCAGCTTAGATGGACAGGGAGTCAAGACCCAGTACTTC. Protein product: CASSLDGQGVKTQYF.